A selection of T cell receptor beta chains follows, all from one sample in a study of cytomegalovirus exposure and HLA in healthy donors. TCRdb keeps only in-frame clones here, not all; method: immunoSEQ multiplex PCR. The table shows about 180,000 clones, with roughly 86% occurring only once. The source material was PBMCs. The receptors here all came from a man younger than 35 in good health and CMV-seropositive. Both conserved end residues are part of each CDR3. D genes are given only for firm matches. Not all rows give a size; the values are once, few, many and, for expanded clones, a class.

abundance: -; d_gene: -; j_gene: TRBJ2-5; v_gene: TRBV13; CDR3aa: CATSRAGEVTQYF; CDR3nt: TGTGCCACTTCTCGGGCAGGGGAAGTGACCCAGTACTTC
abundance: -; d_gene: TRBD2; j_gene: TRBJ2-5; v_gene: TRBV7-9; CDR3aa: CASSILGKSGGTQETQYF; CDR3nt: TGTGCCAGCAGCATCTTGGGGAAAAGCGGGGGGACCCAAGAGACCCAGTACTTC
abundance: -; d_gene: -; j_gene: TRBJ2-7; v_gene: TRBV5-6; CDR3aa: CASSLDRGGEQYF; CDR3nt: TGTGCCAGCAGCTTGGACCGGGGTGGGGAGCAGTACTTC
abundance: -; d_gene: TRBD2; j_gene: TRBJ2-1; v_gene: TRBV5-4; CDR3aa: CASSSNPASGRNEQFF; CDR3nt: TGTGCCAGCAGCTCGAATCCTGCTAGCGGGCGTAATGAGCAGTTCTTC
abundance: -; d_gene: -; j_gene: TRBJ1-4; v_gene: TRBV15; CDR3aa: CATSSRGTSEKLFF; CDR3nt: TGTGCCACCAGCAGCCGGGGAACAAGTGAAAAACTGTTTTTT
abundance: -; d_gene: -; j_gene: TRBJ2-3; v_gene: TRBV15; CDR3aa: CATSTRSFSSTDTQYF; CDR3nt: TGTGCCACGTCGACGAGGTCTTTTTCTAGCACAGATACGCAGTATTTT
abundance: -; d_gene: TRBD2; j_gene: TRBJ2-7; v_gene: TRBV27; CDR3aa: CASSLSGLVRSNEQYF; CDR3nt: TGTGCCAGCAGTTTATCGGGACTAGTTAGGTCGAACGAGCAGTACTTC
abundance: -; d_gene: TRBD2; j_gene: TRBJ2-1; v_gene: TRBV12-5; CDR3aa: CASGFRLAGVHQEQFF; CDR3nt: TGTGCTAGTGGTTTCCGACTAGCGGGAGTTCATCAGGAGCAGTTCTTC
abundance: once; d_gene: TRBD1; j_gene: TRBJ2-7; v_gene: TRBV10-3; CDR3aa: CAISGPTGAYEQYF; CDR3nt: TGTGCCATCAGTGGGCCGACAGGGGCCTACGAGCAGTACTTC
abundance: few; d_gene: -; j_gene: TRBJ2-2; v_gene: TRBV7-9; CDR3aa: CASSRTGELFF; CDR3nt: TGTGCCAGCAGTCGGACCGGGGAGCTGTTTTTT
abundance: few; d_gene: -; j_gene: TRBJ2-7; v_gene: TRBV2; CDR3aa: CATQGTDPYEQYF; CDR3nt: TGTGCCACCCAGGGAACGGACCCCTACGAGCAGTACTTC
abundance: -; d_gene: -; j_gene: TRBJ2-7; v_gene: TRBV7-9; CDR3aa: CASSPTGGSGTYEQYF; CDR3nt: TGTGCCAGCAGCCCAACAGGGGGGAGCGGGACTTACGAGCAGTACTTC
abundance: -; d_gene: -; j_gene: TRBJ2-4; v_gene: TRBV11-2; CDR3aa: CASSGTSRYIQYF; CDR3nt: TGTGCCAGCAGCGGAACCTCTAGGTACATTCAGTACTTC
abundance: -; d_gene: TRBD2; j_gene: TRBJ2-1; v_gene: TRBV7-9; CDR3aa: CASSSRGGNEQFF; CDR3nt: TGTGCCAGCAGCTCACGGGGGGGAAATGAGCAGTTCTTC
abundance: -; d_gene: -; j_gene: TRBJ2-1; v_gene: TRBV15; CDR3aa: CATSSGPPPGDEQFF; CDR3nt: TGTGCCACCAGCAGTGGCCCCCCCCCGGGAGATGAGCAGTTCTTC
abundance: -; d_gene: -; j_gene: TRBJ1-6; v_gene: TRBV9; CDR3aa: CASSAQGSYNSPLHF; CDR3nt: TGTGCCAGCAGCGCGCAGGGTTCCTATAATTCACCCCTCCACTTT
abundance: -; d_gene: -; j_gene: TRBJ1-5; v_gene: TRBV19; CDR3aa: CASSPVGQPQHF; CDR3nt: TGTGCCAGTAGTCCCGTCGGGCAGCCCCAGCATTTT
abundance: -; d_gene: TRBD2; j_gene: TRBJ2-1; v_gene: TRBV15; CDR3aa: CATSRSAGLAGGPPLYNEQFF; CDR3nt: TGTGCCACCAGCAGAAGTGCAGGACTAGCGGGGGGGCCTCCACTTTACAATGAGCAGTTCTTC
abundance: -; d_gene: TRBD2; j_gene: TRBJ2-3; v_gene: TRBV2; CDR3aa: CASSYRLARTDTQYF; CDR3nt: TGTGCCAGCAGTTACCGACTAGCCCGCACAGATACGCAGTATTTT
abundance: -; d_gene: TRBD1; j_gene: TRBJ2-7; v_gene: TRBV7-2; CDR3aa: CASSLGTGAYEQYF; CDR3nt: TGTGCCAGCAGCTTAGGGACAGGAGCCTACGAGCAGTACTTC
abundance: -; d_gene: -; j_gene: TRBJ1-6; v_gene: TRBV6-5; CDR3aa: CASSQLGSNNSPLHF; CDR3nt: TGTGCCAGCAGCCAACTAGGGAGCAATAATTCACCCCTCCACTTT
abundance: -; d_gene: -; j_gene: TRBJ1-1; v_gene: TRBV7-2; CDR3aa: CASSSRPPLVEAFF; CDR3nt: TGTGCCAGCAGCTCCAGGCCCCCCTTGGTTGAAGCTTTCTTT